This TCR beta chain was observed in a study of shared clonotypes between healthy human individuals. Only in-frame clones appear in the TCRdb table, and some are missing; sequencing was by immunoSEQ multiplex PCR. The table lists about 470,000 clones, roughly three quarters of them singletons. This clone was counted once. Trimming cost V 4 bases and J 12 bases, with 16 bases left between them. This CDR3 spans 13 amino acids. The germline gives CDR1 LGHNA, CDR2 YSLEER. This TCR came from a woman in her thirties or forties in good health. Some clones in this sample may be carry-over from other donors' samples. The genes are TRBV4-3 and TRBJ2-1; no definite D call. The sequencing sample was made of PBMCs. CDR3 sequence: CASSPRVAFAQFF. The CDR3 nucleotides read TGCGCCAGCAGCCCCCGGGTGGCGTTTGCGCAGTTCTTC.